One sample yielded the 25 T cell receptor beta chains listed below, sequenced in a study of identical twins. TCRdb ran MiXCR on the 5' RACE reads and lists one entry per CDR3 protein. The sample lists 130,000 to 150,000 distinct CDR3 sequences, under 4.5% occurring once. Sequenced input: memory T cells sorted from blood. These receptors all come from a young man in good health.

This clonotype occurred a few times. The J gene is TRBJ2-7, the V gene TRBV7-6, with 10 bases fitting TRBD1. V lost 5 bases and J lost 3; bases outside the gene matches: 7. The CDR3 is 15 amino acids. CDR1 and CDR2 (germline): SGHVS, FNYEAQ. CDR3 sequence: CASSPGQGVGYEQYF. CDR3 nucleotides: TGTGCCAGCAGCCCAGGACAGGGGGTTGGCTACGAGCAGTACTTC.

This clonotype was seen many times. CDR3 coding DNA: TGTGCCAGCAGCCCTGCGGTCCAGACCCAGTACTTC. The encoded protein is CASSPAVQTQYF. The chain combines TRBV7-2 with TRBJ2-5; the D is unclear. The V gene's germline CDR1 is SGHTA and CDR2 FQGNSA. The CDR3 sequence is 12 residues long. The V end lost 5 bases, the J end lost 6 bases, and 10 bases lay between the germline ends.

This clonotype was seen repeatedly, ten times or more. The chain links TRBV15 to TRBJ1-1; D possibly corresponds to TRBD1 (6 bases). The ends were cut back, 0 bases at V and 1 base at J, with 9 bases in the middle. Germline loops: CDR1 LNHNV, CDR2 YYDKDF (reference sequence). The CDR3 length is 15 residues. The CDR3 is CATSREGAANTEAFF. The CDR3 DNA follows: TGTGCCACCAGCAGAGAGGGGGCGGCGAACACTGAAGCTTTCTTT. The entire variable domain, with the rest obtained from reference TRBV15 and TRBJ1-1, is as follows: DAMVIQNPRYQVTQFGKPVTLSCSQTLNHNVMYWYQQKSSQAPKLLFHYYDKDFNNEADTPDNFQSRRPNTSFCFLDIRSPGLGDTAMYLCATSREGAANTEAFFGQGTRLTVV.

This clonotype was detected ten times or more. The chain combines TRBV29-1 with TRBJ2-3; no reliable D call. Trimming shortened V by 3 bases and J by 0 bases, and 10 bases separated the two germline ends. This CDR3 has 14 amino acids. Germline CDR1 is SQVTM and CDR2 is ANQGSEA. Here the CDR3 DNA reads TGCAGCGTTGATTTTGGAGTGAGCACAGATACGCAGTATTTT. This translates into CSVDFGVSTDTQYF.

Many counts were recorded for this clonotype. The chain combines TRBV12-3 or TRBV12-4 with TRBJ2-5; D perhaps matches TRBD1 (5 bases). Trimming took 3 bases from V and 2 from J, leaving 13 bases between them. The CDR3 runs to 15 residues. The CDR3 protein is CASSFGAGYQETQYF. For the CDR3, the DNA is TGTGCCAGCAGTTTCGGAGCAGGGTATCAAGAGACCCAGTACTTC.

This clonotype showed up many times. The J gene is TRBJ1-1, the V gene TRBV15; D may be TRBD1 (5 bases). The germline V gene has CDR1 LNHNV and CDR2 YYDKDF (reference sequence). Trimming cost V 0 bases and J 1 base, with 9 bases left between them. The CDR3 has 15 residues. Written as DNA, the CDR3 is TGTGCCACCAGCAGAGATCCCGGGGGGAACACTGAAGCTTTCTTT. Its translation is CATSRDPGGNTEAFF.

This clonotype has at least ten counts. The J gene is TRBJ1-1, the V gene TRBV29-1; the D gene is possibly TRBD1 (5 bases). CDR1 SQVTM and CDR2 ANQGSEA come from the germline V gene. The CDR3 runs 12 residues. Trimming shortened V by 5 bases and J by 1 base, and 8 bases separated the two germline ends. DNA of the CDR3: TGCAGCGTTATCGGACAGAACACTGAAGCTTTCTTT. Residues: CSVIGQNTEAFF.

This clonotype has ten or more counts. The chain links TRBV27 to TRBJ2-3, with unresolved D. Germline CDR1 reads MNHEY; CDR2 reads SMNVEV (reference sequence). V lost 3 bases, J lost 8 bases, and 9 bases lay in between. The CDR3 extends over 12 amino acids. The CDR3 DNA reads TGTGCCAGCAGTTTGGGTGGGGTTACGCAGTATTTT. Protein: CASSLGGVTQYF.

This clonotype was picked up a small number of times. The chain couples TRBV10-2 to TRBJ1-1, with no clear D. Trimming took off 6 bases at V and 4 bases at J, with 9 bases between the two ends. This CDR3 has 12 residues. Germline V lookup: CDR1 WSHSY, CDR2 SAAADI. CDR3 residues: CASRTPSTEAFF. In DNA form, the CDR3 reads TGCGCCAGCAGAACGCCGAGCACTGAAGCTTTCTTT.

The genes are TRBV28 and TRBJ2-7, with D hard to call. The CDR3 sequence is 12 residues long. Germline CDR1 MDHEN, CDR2 SYDVKM. Deletions cut 4 bases from V and 3 bases from J, with 7 bases between. CDR3 sequence (DNA): TGTGCCAGCAGTTCGACCGTCTACGAGCAGTACGTC. As protein: CASSSTVYEQYV.

As for this clonotype: A read error is possible here, since a much larger clone lies one base away. The chain employs TRBV28 and TRBJ2-7, with TRBD1 matching 9 bases. Germline assignment: CDR1 MDHEN and CDR2 SYDVKM. The CDR3 is 16 residues long. The CDR3 sequence is CASRETGGRSSNEQYF. The CDR3 DNA sequence: TGTGCCAGCAGAGAAACAGGGGGCAGATCCTCCAACGAGCAGTACTTC.

This clonotype has a count of ten or more. The rearrangement links TRBV25-1 to TRBJ1-4; no definite D call. The CDR3 has 13 residues. Germline V gene data show CDR1 as MGHDK and CDR2 as SYGVNS. V was cut by 2 bases and J by 4 bases, with 5 bases left in between. In DNA form, the CDR3 reads TGTGCCAGCAGTGAACACCTTAATGAAAAACTGTTTTTT. It encodes CASSEHLNEKLFF.

In this sample, this clonotype turned up many times. The chain carries TRBV7-3 and TRBJ2-1; a possible D gene is TRBD2 (6 bases). Germline V lookup: CDR1 SGHTA, CDR2 FQGTGA. CDR3 size: 15 residues. V was cut by 5 bases and J by 0 bases, with 11 bases left in between. Written as DNA, the CDR3 is TGTGCCAGCAGCGGGGACTTTAGCTCCTACAATGAGCAGTTCTTC. Protein: CASSGDFSSYNEQFF.

In this sample, this clonotype turned up many times. This chain uses TRBV6-1 with TRBJ1-1; the D gene is possibly TRBD1 (6 bases). The germline V and J ends were trimmed by 5 bases and 3 bases, with 16 bases remaining between them. This CDR3 is 15 amino acids long. Germline CDR1 MNHNS, CDR2 SASEGT. CDR3 sequence (DNA): TGTGCCAGCAGTCCCTACAGGGTGACCGACACTGAAGCTTTCTTT. This sequence encodes CASSPYRVTDTEAFF.

This clonotype was counted between two and nine times. The chain couples TRBV6-2 or TRBV6-3 to TRBJ2-3, with D perhaps assigned TRBD1 or TRBD2 (6 bases each). V gave up 0 bases and J gave up 1 base, with 20 bases separating them. The germline V gene encodes CDR1 MNHEY and CDR2 SVGEGT. The CDR3 has 19 residues. The CDR3: CASSYSILGGTVGTDTQYF. CDR3 sequence (DNA): TGTGCCAGCAGTTACTCGATCTTAGGGGGGACTGTGGGCACAGATACGCAGTATTTT.

The CDR3 DNA sequence: TGTGCCAGCAGCTTGGATGGGTTCACCGGGGAGCTGTTTTTT. Its translation: CASSLDGFTGELFF. The chain uses TRBV5-8 and TRBJ2-2; D is unclear. This CDR3 comprises 14 residues. V gave up 0 bases and J gave up 4 bases, with 7 bases separating them. The germline gives CDR1 SGHTS, CDR2 YDEGEE.

This clonotype was seen repeatedly, ten times or more. This rearrangement joins TRBV19 to TRBJ2-5; D possibly corresponds to TRBD2 (7 bases). The CDR3 is made up of 14 amino acids. Germline V gene lookup returns CDR1 LNHDA and CDR2 SQIVND (reference sequence). V gave up 4 bases and J gave up 5 bases, with 14 bases separating them. The CDR3 bases are TGTGCCAGTAGTAGGCTGGGGAGGGGGGAGACCCAGTACTTC. It translates to CASSRLGRGETQYF. The entire variable domain, with the rest obtained from reference TRBV19 and TRBJ2-5, is as follows: DGGITQSPKYLFRKEGQNVTLSCEQNLNHDAMYWYRQDPGQGLRLIYYSQIVNDFQKGDIAEGYSVSREKKESFPLTVTSAQKNPTAFYLCASSRLGRGETQYFGPGTRLLVL.

The J gene is TRBJ1-1, the V gene TRBV6-4; tentatively, D is TRBD1 (5 bases). The CDR3 sequence is 15 residues long. CDR1 and CDR2 from the germline V gene are MRHNA and SNTAGT. V dropped 4 bases and J dropped 0 bases, with 12 bases sitting between them. The CDR3 bases are TGTGCCAGCAGTGTGAACCCGACAGTGAACACTGAAGCTTTCTTT. As protein: CASSVNPTVNTEAFF.

This clonotype was seen ten or more times. The chain joins TRBV12-3 or TRBV12-4 to TRBJ2-2, with a tentative D call TRBD2 (7 bases). The CDR3 runs to 15 residues. The V gene lost 9 bases and the J gene lost 6 bases, with 20 bases spanning the gap. CDR3 region: CASYDRRGHPGELFF. Written as DNA, the CDR3 is TGTGCCAGTTACGACAGGCGGGGGCATCCCGGGGAGCTGTTTTTT.

This clonotype has ten or more counts. The rearrangement uses TRBV7-2 and TRBJ1-1; weak D call: TRBD1 (6 bases). The CDR3 sequence is 16 residues long. The ends were cut back, 5 bases at V and 3 bases at J, with 19 bases in the middle. The germline V gene has CDR1 SGHTA and CDR2 FQGNSA. CDR3 protein: CASSPRGRGAHTEAFF. The CDR3 region has the DNA TGTGCCAGCAGCCCCCGGGGGCGGGGGGCGCACACTGAAGCTTTCTTT.

This clonotype showed up many times. This chain links TRBV20-1 with TRBJ2-7; D is perhaps TRBD2 (5 bases). V was pared by 3 bases and J by 1 base, with 19 bases between. The CDR3 is 16 amino acids. Germline CDR1 and CDR2: DFQATT and SNEGSKA (reference sequence). CDR3 nucleotides: TGCAGTGCTAGGCCCCTCCTTAGCGCCAGGTCCTACGAGCAGTACTTC. Encoded protein: CSARPLLSARSYEQYF.

As for this clonotype: A much larger clone lies one base from this, so it may be a read error. The V and J genes are TRBV5-6 and TRBJ2-1; D perhaps matches TRBD2 (5 bases). CDR3 length equals 15 residues. Germline CDR1 SGHDT, CDR2 YYEEEE. CDR3 DNA: TGTGCCAGCAGCTTGAGCGGCAGAGACTACAATGATCAGTTCTTC. It encodes CASSLSGRDYNDQFF. Full variable domain (missing parts from reference TRBV5-6 and TRBJ2-1): DAGVTQSPTHLIKTRGQQVTLRCSPKSGHDTVSWYQQALGQGPQFIFQYYEEEERQRGNFPDRFSGHQFPNYSSELNVNALLLGDSALYLCASSLSGRDYNDQFFGPGTRLTVL.

At least ten counts were recorded for this clonotype. V usage is TRBV7-2 and J usage is TRBJ2-4, with D possibly TRBD2 on 6 matching bases. The CDR3 loop spans 14 amino acids. CDR1 is SGHTA and CDR2 is FQGNSA in the germline V gene. Trimming left V 5 bases short and J 6 bases short, with 14 bases between. CDR3 nucleotide sequence: TGTGCCAGCAGCCCCGGGACTCAATCAAACATTCAGTACTTC. Translation: CASSPGTQSNIQYF.

This clonotype was observed a few times. The chain joins TRBV29-1 to TRBJ2-3, with 10 nucleotides matching TRBD2. J lost 3 bases, V lost 2 bases, and 17 bases had no gene match. The CDR3 sequence is 19 residues long. Germline loops: CDR1 SQVTM, CDR2 ANQGSEA. The CDR3 protein is CSVEIREITSGKVTDTQYF. The CDR3 DNA reads TGCAGCGTTGAAATTCGGGAGATAACTAGCGGGAAAGTTACAGATACGCAGTATTTT.

This clonotype was counted at least ten times. This sequence joins TRBV5-5 and TRBJ1-2; D is ambiguous. Looked up from germline, CDR1 is SGHKS and CDR2 is YYEKEE (reference sequence). CDR3 length: 13 amino acids. Trimming stripped 0 bases from V and 4 bases from J, with 7 bases between. CDR3 in DNA: TGTGCCAGCAGCTTGGAGGGCATCTATGGCTACACCTTC. Its protein product is CASSLEGIYGYTF.